This is a list of T cell receptor beta chains from one sample in a study of blood T cell repertoires in COVID-19. TCRdb keeps only in-frame clones here, not all; method: immunoSEQ multiplex PCR. The sample records about 250,000 clones, nearly 90% being singletons. The sequenced sample consisted of PBMCs or T cells enriched from blood (not recorded which). These receptors were collected from a woman aged 25 to 39 with acute COVID-19. Each CDR3 is given with its conserved first and last residue. A D gene is named only where the DNA matches it firmly. Clone size is stated in some rows and not others, as once, few, many or a class when expanded.

clone size	CDR3 length	D gene	V gene	J gene	CDR3 protein	CDR3 DNA
-	14	-	TRBV9	TRBJ1-2	CASSEQQTNYGYTF	TGTGCCAGCAGCGAACAGCAGACTAACTATGGCTACACCTTC
-	13	TRBD1	TRBV12-3/TRBV12-4	TRBJ1-2	CASSFQGGRGYTF	TGTGCCAGCAGTTTCCAGGGGGGACGCGGCTACACCTTC
-	14	-	TRBV6-5	TRBJ2-2	CASRQLSSTGELFF	TGTGCCAGTAGACAGCTATCTTCCACCGGGGAGCTGTTTTTT
-	15	TRBD1	TRBV5-4	TRBJ1-2	CASSLSGTVEYGYTF	TGTGCCAGCAGCCTCAGTGGGACAGTGGAATATGGCTACACCTTC
-	13	-	TRBV9	TRBJ1-3	CASSVVEGNTIYF	TGTGCCAGCAGCGTAGTTGAGGGAAACACCATATATTTT
-	14	-	TRBV5-5	TRBJ2-1	CASNVGQDYNEQFF	TGTGCCAGCAACGTTGGACAAGACTACAATGAGCAGTTCTTC
-	15	-	TRBV7-3	TRBJ1-6	CASSLEGGGNSPLHF	TGTGCCAGCAGCTTAGAAGGGGGGGGAAATTCACCCCTCCACTTT
-	14	-	TRBV11-2	TRBJ2-1	CASSLVVGGNEQFF	TGTGCCAGCAGCTTAGTGGTCGGAGGAAATGAGCAGTTCTTC
-	14	-	TRBV4-1	TRBJ1-1	CASSQAGLNTEAFF	TGCGCCAGCAGCCAAGCAGGTTTGAACACTGAAGCTTTCTTT
-	13	-	TRBV30	TRBJ1-2	CAWIAGVNYGYTF	TGTGCCTGGATTGCAGGGGTTAACTATGGCTACACCTTC
-	14	-	TRBV20-1	TRBJ1-2	CSASPLDTSYGYTF	TGCAGTGCTAGTCCGTTGGACACAAGTTATGGCTACACCTTC
-	11	-	TRBV30	TRBJ1-1	CAWSIYTEAFF	TGTGCCTGGAGTATCTATACTGAAGCTTTCTTT
-	15	-	TRBV4-3	TRBJ1-1	CASSQDPGLNTEAFF	TGCGCCAGCAGCCAAGATCCGGGATTGAACACTGAAGCTTTCTTT
-	11	-	TRBV30	TRBJ1-1	CAWSRETEAFF	TGTGCCTGGAGTCGAGAGACTGAAGCTTTCTTT
-	18	-	TRBV24-1	TRBJ1-3	CATSEYTISETLGNTIYF	TGTGCCACCAGTGAGTATACAATTTCCGAGACACTTGGAAACACCATATATTTT
-	12	-	TRBV30	TRBJ1-1	CAYTRDFTEAFF	TGTGCCTATACCAGGGATTTTACTGAAGCTTTCTTT
-	15	TRBD2	TRBV7-9	TRBJ2-1	CASRAGLAGPNEQFF	TGTGCCAGCAGAGCCGGACTAGCGGGCCCTAATGAGCAGTTCTTC
once	17	TRBD2	TRBV30	TRBJ2-1	CAWTGTSGGAFYNEQFF	TGTGCCTGGACCGGGACTAGCGGGGGGGCCTTCTACAATGAGCAGTTCTTC
-	13	-	TRBV7-2	TRBJ2-5	CASSFDRQETQYF	TGTGCCAGCAGCTTCGACAGACAAGAGACCCAGTACTTC
-	12	TRBD2	TRBV28	TRBJ2-7	CATRAGAYEQYF	TGTGCCACACGCGCGGGGGCCTACGAGCAGTACTTC
-	16	-	TRBV27	TRBJ2-2	CASSLTMGLYTGELFF	TGTGCCAGCAGTTTAACGATGGGGCTTTACACCGGGGAGCTGTTTTTT
-	12	-	TRBV2	TRBJ1-2	CASREQVDGYTF	TGTGCCAGCAGAGAACAGGTTGATGGCTACACCTTC
once	15	TRBD1	TRBV7-6	TRBJ1-5	CASSPGGFANQPQHF	TGTGCCAGCAGTCCAGGGGGCTTTGCCAATCAGCCCCAGCATTTT
-	15	-	TRBV10-3	TRBJ1-1	CAISESGLRNTEAFF	TGTGCCATCAGTGAGTCGGGACTTAGGAACACTGAAGCTTTCTTT
-	14	-	TRBV7-6	TRBJ1-1	CASSLASTAGKAFF	TGTGCCAGCAGCTTAGCGTCGACAGCGGGGAAAGCTTTCTTT
-	17	TRBD1	TRBV2	TRBJ1-5	CASSVRTGAFGGQPQHF	TGTGCCAGCAGTGTTAGGACAGGGGCCTTTGGGGGTCAGCCCCAGCATTTT
-	14	TRBD2	TRBV2	TRBJ2-1	CASSSRLANNEQFF	TGTGCCAGCAGTTCCCGACTAGCGAACAATGAGCAGTTCTTC
-	14	TRBD1	TRBV9	TRBJ2-7	CASSEYDRADEQYF	TGTGCCAGCAGCGAATACGACAGGGCCGACGAGCAGTACTTC
-	18	TRBD2	TRBV4-2	TRBJ2-1	CASSQAPGASGGVSEQFF	TGTGCCAGCAGCCAAGCCCCGGGTGCCAGCGGGGGGGTAAGTGAGCAGTTCTTC
-	15	-	TRBV6-6	TRBJ1-5	CASGGATYSNQPQHF	TGTGCCAGCGGTGGGGCTACTTATAGCAATCAGCCCCAGCATTTT
-	15	-	TRBV28	TRBJ1-6	CASSFLGRGGDPLHF	TGTGCCAGCAGTTTCCTCGGGCGGGGGGGCGACCCCCTCCACTTT
few	16	-	TRBV7-2	TRBJ2-7	CASSLAVRSLGYEQYF	TGTGCCAGCAGCTTAGCAGTCCGCTCCCTCGGCTACGAGCAGTACTTC
few	13	-	TRBV29-1	TRBJ2-1	CSVERGLYNEQFF	TGCAGCGTTGAACGGGGACTCTACAATGAGCAGTTCTTC
-	15	-	TRBV7-7	TRBJ2-5	CASSLSTGVIETQYF	TGTGCCAGCAGCTTATCGACAGGAGTTATAGAGACCCAGTACTTC
-	15	-	TRBV5-1	TRBJ1-1	CASSLGGDLNTEAFF	TGCGCCAGCAGCTTGGGAGGCGACTTGAACACTGAAGCTTTCTTT
-	13	-	TRBV30	TRBJ2-1	CAWSHFSYNEQFF	TGTGCCTGGAGTCATTTTTCCTACAATGAGCAGTTCTTC
-	13	-	TRBV5-6	TRBJ1-5	CASSSYDSQPQHF	TGTGCCAGCAGCTCCTACGACAGTCAGCCCCAGCATTTT
-	15	-	TRBV18	TRBJ2-7	CASSPPARGTYEQYF	TGTGCCAGCTCACCACCGGCCAGGGGTACCTACGAGCAGTACTTC
-	16	TRBD2	TRBV7-2	TRBJ2-1	CASSLEGLAGYNEQFF	TGTGCCAGCAGCTTAGAGGGGTTAGCGGGTTACAATGAGCAGTTCTTC
-	16	TRBD2	TRBV10-1	TRBJ2-2	CASSESGRGDTGELFF	TGCGCCAGCAGTGAGTCGGGGAGGGGTGACACCGGGGAGCTGTTTTTT
once	11	TRBD1	TRBV29-1	TRBJ2-7	CSFGTDYEQYF	TGCAGCTTTGGGACAGACTACGAGCAGTACTTC
-	16	TRBD2	TRBV5-4	TRBJ2-1	CASSLSSGGIYNEQFF	TGTGCCAGCAGCTTGAGTAGCGGGGGGATCTACAATGAGCAGTTCTTC
-	13	-	TRBV6-5	TRBJ1-5	CASSPLGKQPQHF	TGTGCCAGCAGTCCCCTAGGCAAACAGCCCCAGCATTTT
-	14	-	TRBV19	TRBJ1-3	CASSPRTAGNTIYF	TGTGCCAGTAGTCCACGGACAGCTGGAAACACCATATATTTT
-	14	TRBD1	TRBV11-2	TRBJ1-2	CASSPPRTGYGYTF	TGTGCCAGCAGCCCCCCAAGGACAGGCTATGGCTACACCTTC
-	13	-	TRBV5-4	TRBJ1-1	CASSLGEGLEAFF	TGTGCCAGCAGTCTCGGGGAGGGTTTGGAAGCTTTCTTT
-	17	TRBD2	TRBV10-1	TRBJ2-2	CASSDPGLAGGNGELFF	TGCGCCAGCAGTGATCCGGGACTAGCGGGGGGGAACGGGGAGCTGTTTTTT
-	16	TRBD1	TRBV7-2	TRBJ1-2	CASSTWDRGRGYGYTF	TGTGCCAGCAGCACCTGGGACAGGGGGCGTGGGTATGGCTACACCTTC
-	13	-	TRBV5-6	TRBJ1-5	CASSSGINQPQHF	TGTGCCAGCAGCTCCGGGATTAATCAGCCCCAGCATTTT
-	17	TRBD1	TRBV25-1	TRBJ2-7	CASSEGQGASPTYEQYF	TGTGCCAGCAGTGAGGGACAGGGGGCCAGCCCAACCTACGAGCAGTACTTC
-	15	TRBD2	TRBV28	TRBJ2-1	CASRAERGGLYEQFF	TGTGCCAGCAGAGCCGAGCGGGGGGGCCTGTATGAGCAGTTCTTC
-	14	-	TRBV7-3	TRBJ1-1	CASSLTLGSTEAFF	TGTGCCAGCAGCTTAACGTTGGGGAGCACTGAAGCTTTCTTT
-	13	TRBD1	TRBV30	TRBJ1-2	CAWSGTGSGGYTF	TGTGCCTGGAGCGGGACAGGGTCCGGTGGCTACACCTTC
-	13	-	TRBV19	TRBJ1-5	CASKDRSNQPQHF	TGTGCCTCCAAAGATCGGAGCAATCAGCCCCAGCATTTT